The T cell receptor beta chain described here comes from a study of blood T cell repertoires in COVID-19. On the study more broadly: Samples came from the United States, Italy and Spain, spanning acute and convalescent COVID-19. PBMCs, B-cell-depleted T cells, or T cells provided the cDNA or gDNA that made up the material.

J lost 0 bases, V lost 4 bases, and 5 bases had no gene match. This CDR3 comprises 16 residues. Germline loops: CDR1 SGHVS, CDR2 FNYEAQ. The data were produced by immunoSEQ multiplex PCR, yet TCRdb's version contains in-frame clones alone and is incomplete. The sample carries about 260,000 clones, 87% recorded once. Sequenced sample: peripheral blood. The TCR was taken from a middle-aged woman who had recovered from COVID-19. The V call is TRBV7-6, the J call TRBJ2-1; TRBD1 matches 8 bases. CDR3: CASSYRTGSSYNEQFF. CDR3 coding DNA: TGTGCCAGCAGCTACCGGACAGGGAGCTCCTACAATGAGCAGTTCTTC.